This TCR beta chain was sequenced for a study of CD8 T cells in Susac syndrome. General observations from the study: The CD4+ T cell repertoires from Susac syndrome exhibited no clonal expansion. Individuals included in the TCR sequencing and HLA analysis were acknowledged by the study to be relatively few in number.

Turning to this clonotype: The antigen is undetermined.

The RNA, about 0.45 to 1 ug, was put through reverse transcription using random hexamers. The amplification used immunoSEQ multiplex PCR on TCR beta CDR3; it spanned 54 Vbeta and 13 Jbeta. TCRdb redid the calling of the immunoSEQ multiplex PCR reads with MiXCR, one entry per CDR3 protein. The table shows 120,000 or so distinct CDR3 sequences, with 96% occurring only once. Recently defined diagnostic criteria for definite or probable disease were fulfilled by Susac syndrome patients. Germline values: CDR1 LGHDT, CDR2 YNNKEL (reference sequence). There are 13 residues in the CDR3. V was trimmed by 3 bases and J by 4 bases, leaving 9 bases between them.

The chain uses TRBV3-1 and TRBJ1-2; D is ambiguous. Source material: CD4+ T cells from PBMCs. This receptor was obtained from a human donor with Susac syndrome. The CDR3 is CASSHRAAYGYTF. The CDR3 DNA follows: TGTGCCAGCAGCCATAGGGCGGCCTATGGCTACACCTTC.